This T cell receptor beta chain was recorded in a study of T cell changes during pregnancy in multiple sclerosis. Method: immunoSEQ multiplex PCR; TCRdb's copy keeps in-frame clones and lacks some. The sample consists of 15,000 to 25,000 clones, around nine tenths of them appearing once. The V end was cut by 8 bases, the J end by 5 bases, with 12 bases between. The CDR3 loop spans 12 amino acids. CDR1 is MNHEY, CDR2 SMNVEV, per germline (reference sequence). The chain couples TRBV27 to TRBJ2-5, with no clear D. The origin of this receptor is a female donor in good health, enrolled as a control in a pregnancy study. The specimen comprised CD8+ T cells from peripheral blood mononuclear cells, sampled after pregnancy. The CDR3, as DNA: TGTGCCAGCGGCCAGGCAGAGGAGACCCAGTACTTC. Translated: CASGQAEETQYF.